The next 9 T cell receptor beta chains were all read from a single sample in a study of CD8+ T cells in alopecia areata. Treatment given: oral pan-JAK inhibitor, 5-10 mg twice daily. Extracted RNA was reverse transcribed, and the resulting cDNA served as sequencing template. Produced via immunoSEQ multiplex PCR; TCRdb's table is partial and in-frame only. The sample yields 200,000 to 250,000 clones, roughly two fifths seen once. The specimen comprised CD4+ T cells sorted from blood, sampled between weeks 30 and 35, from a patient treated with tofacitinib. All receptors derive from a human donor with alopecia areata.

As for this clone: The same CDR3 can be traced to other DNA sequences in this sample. CDR3 bases: TGTGCCAGCAGTTCCCAGGGGAACACTGAAGCTTTCTTT. This codes for CASSSQGNTEAFF. The chain links TRBV6-5 to TRBJ1-1; D possibly corresponds to TRBD1 (5 bases). The V end was cut by 4 bases, the J end by 1 base, with 7 bases between. Germline lookup yields CDR1 MNHEY and CDR2 SVGAGI. This CDR3 contains 13 residues.

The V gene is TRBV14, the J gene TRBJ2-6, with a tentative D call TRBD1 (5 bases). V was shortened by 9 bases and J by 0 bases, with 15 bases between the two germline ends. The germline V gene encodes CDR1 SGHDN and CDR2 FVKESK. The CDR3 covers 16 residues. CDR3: CASHRTASSGANVLTF. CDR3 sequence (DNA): TGTGCCAGTCACAGGACCGCAAGCTCTGGGGCCAACGTCCTGACTTTC.

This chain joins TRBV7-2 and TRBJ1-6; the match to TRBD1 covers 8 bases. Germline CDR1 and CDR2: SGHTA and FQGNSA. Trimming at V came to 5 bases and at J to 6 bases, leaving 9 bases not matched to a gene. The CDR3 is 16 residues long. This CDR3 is CASSQRTGLRNSPLHF. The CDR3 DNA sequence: TGTGCCAGCAGCCAAAGGACAGGGCTGCGTAATTCACCCCTCCACTTT.

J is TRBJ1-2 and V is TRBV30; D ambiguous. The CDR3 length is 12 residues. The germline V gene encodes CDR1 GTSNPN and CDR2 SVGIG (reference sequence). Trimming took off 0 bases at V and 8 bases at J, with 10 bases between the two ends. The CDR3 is CAWSVAAFGYTF. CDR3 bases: TGTGCCTGGAGTGTGGCGGCCTTCGGCTACACCTTC.

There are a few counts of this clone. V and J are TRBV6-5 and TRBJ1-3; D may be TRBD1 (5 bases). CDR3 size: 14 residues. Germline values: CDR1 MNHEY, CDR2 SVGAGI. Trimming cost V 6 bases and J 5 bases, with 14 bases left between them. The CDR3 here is CASSQASGRNTIYF. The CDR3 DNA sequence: TGTGCCAGCAGCCAAGCTTCAGGGAGAAACACCATATATTTT.

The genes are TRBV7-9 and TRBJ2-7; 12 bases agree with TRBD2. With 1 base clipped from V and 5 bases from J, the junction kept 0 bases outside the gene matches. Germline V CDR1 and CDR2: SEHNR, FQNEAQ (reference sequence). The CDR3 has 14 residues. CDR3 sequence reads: CASSLGLAGDEQYF. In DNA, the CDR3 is TGTGCCAGCAGCTTAGGACTAGCGGGGGACGAGCAGTACTTC.

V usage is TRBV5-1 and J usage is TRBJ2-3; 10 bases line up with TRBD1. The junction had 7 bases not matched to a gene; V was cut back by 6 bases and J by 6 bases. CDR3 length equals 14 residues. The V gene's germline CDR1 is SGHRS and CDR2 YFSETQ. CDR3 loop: CASKPTGGLDTQYF. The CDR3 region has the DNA TGCGCCAGCAAACCGACAGGGGGCTTGGATACGCAGTATTTT.

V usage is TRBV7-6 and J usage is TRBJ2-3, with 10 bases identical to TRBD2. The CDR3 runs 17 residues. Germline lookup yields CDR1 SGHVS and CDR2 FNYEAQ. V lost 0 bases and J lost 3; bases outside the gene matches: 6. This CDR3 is CASSLASSGSRTDTQYF. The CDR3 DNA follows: TGTGCCAGCAGCTTAGCCTCTAGCGGGAGTAGGACAGATACGCAGTATTTT.

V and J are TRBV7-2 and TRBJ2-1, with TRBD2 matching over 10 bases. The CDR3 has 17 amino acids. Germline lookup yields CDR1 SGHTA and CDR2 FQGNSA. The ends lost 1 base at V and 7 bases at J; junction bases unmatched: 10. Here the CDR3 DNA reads TGTGCCAGCAGCTTAGGACCTAGCGGGAGAAGTCAGAATGAGCAGTTCTTC. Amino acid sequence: CASSLGPSGRSQNEQFF.